A selection of T cell receptor beta chains follows, all from one sample in a study of blood T cell repertoires in COVID-19. The method was immunoSEQ multiplex PCR; TCRdb's version includes in-frame clones alone and lacks a portion of them. The table lists approximately 280,000 clones, roughly 90% of them singletons. Sequencing was performed on peripheral blood. These TCRs come from a man aged 50-59 years with acute or convalescent COVID-19. Both conserved end residues are part of each CDR3. Fields, in order: CDR3 protein, CDR3 DNA, V gene, J gene, clone size, D gene. D genes are given only for firm matches. Size is stated for part of the rows, as once, few or many counts, or as a class when the clone is expanded.

cdr3_aa: CASSSGLWENEQFF; cdr3_nt: TGTGCTAGCAGCTCTGGACTCTGGGAGAATGAGCAGTTCTTC; v_call: TRBV7-7; j_call: TRBJ2-1; clone_size: -; d_call: -
cdr3_aa: CASSPRTSGANTGELFF; cdr3_nt: TGTGCCAGCTCACCAAGGACTAGCGGGGCGAACACCGGGGAGCTGTTTTTT; v_call: TRBV18; j_call: TRBJ2-2; clone_size: -; d_call: TRBD2
cdr3_aa: CASSLGSGSSYEQYF; cdr3_nt: TGTGCCAGCAGCTTAGGCAGCGGGAGCTCCTACGAGCAGTACTTC; v_call: TRBV7-9; j_call: TRBJ2-7; clone_size: -; d_call: TRBD2
cdr3_aa: CASREPDWPGSPLHF; cdr3_nt: TGTGCCAGCAGGGAACCGGACTGGCCCGGTTCACCCCTCCACTTT; v_call: TRBV2; j_call: TRBJ1-6; clone_size: -; d_call: -
cdr3_aa: CATSRDPGDEKLFF; cdr3_nt: TGTGCCACCAGCAGAGATCCAGGGGATGAAAAACTGTTTTTT; v_call: TRBV15; j_call: TRBJ1-4; clone_size: -; d_call: -
cdr3_aa: CASSTHKTGELFF; cdr3_nt: TGTGCCAGCAGCACACACAAGACCGGGGAGCTGTTTTTT; v_call: TRBV7-3; j_call: TRBJ2-2; clone_size: -; d_call: -
cdr3_aa: CASSVGQGPGYGYTF; cdr3_nt: TGTGCCAGCAGCGTAGGGCAGGGTCCTGGCTATGGCTACACCTTC; v_call: TRBV9; j_call: TRBJ1-2; clone_size: -; d_call: -
cdr3_aa: CASSDSPGRTEAFF; cdr3_nt: TGTGCCAGCAGTGACTCGCCAGGGAGGACTGAAGCTTTCTTT; v_call: TRBV6-4; j_call: TRBJ1-1; clone_size: -; d_call: -
cdr3_aa: CASSRPGQGAQGYTF; cdr3_nt: TGTGCCAGCAGCCGTCCCGGACAGGGGGCGCAGGGCTACACCTTC; v_call: TRBV7-9; j_call: TRBJ1-2; clone_size: -; d_call: TRBD1
cdr3_aa: CASWGQVKNIQYF; cdr3_nt: TGTGCCAGCTGGGGACAGGTCAAAAACATTCAGTACTTC; v_call: TRBV27; j_call: TRBJ2-4; clone_size: -; d_call: TRBD1
cdr3_aa: CASVPRGNTEAFF; cdr3_nt: TGTGCCAGCGTCCCTCGGGGGAACACTGAAGCTTTCTTT; v_call: TRBV7-2; j_call: TRBJ1-1; clone_size: once; d_call: -
cdr3_aa: CAWSLRDSSGYTF; cdr3_nt: TGTGCCTGGAGTTTACGGGATAGCAGTGGCTACACCTTC; v_call: TRBV30; j_call: TRBJ1-2; clone_size: -; d_call: -
cdr3_aa: CASSLIGRGTEAFF; cdr3_nt: TGTGCCAGCAGTTTAATCGGACGGGGCACTGAAGCTTTCTTT; v_call: TRBV2; j_call: TRBJ1-1; clone_size: -; d_call: -
cdr3_aa: CASSLGQTYTF; cdr3_nt: TGTGCCAGCAGCTTGGGACAGACCTACACCTTC; v_call: TRBV5-4; j_call: TRBJ1-2; clone_size: -; d_call: -